In its sample, the clone carrying this T cell receptor beta chain was seen a few times. This sample is drawn from a study of blood T cell repertoires in COVID-19. The CDR3 has 15 amino acids. The junction had 6 bases not matched to a gene; V was cut back by 4 bases and J by 4 bases. Looked up from germline, CDR1 is MDHEN and CDR2 is SYDVKM. Produced via immunoSEQ multiplex PCR; TCRdb's table is partial and in-frame only. Among approximately 250,000 clones listed, roughly four fifths were seen once. Sequenced: peripheral blood. The chain uses TRBV28 and TRBJ1-2, with 10 nucleotides matching TRBD1. The clonotype comes from a middle-aged man with acute or convalescent COVID-19. CDR3 in amino acids: CASSYGDRGRYGYTF. The CDR3 region has the DNA TGTGCCAGCAGTTATGGGGACAGGGGACGCTATGGCTACACCTTC.